The entry that follows covers one TCR beta chain sequence. This CDR3 region has 13 residues. Looked up from germline, CDR1 is SGHDT and CDR2 is YYEEEE. Deletions cut 7 bases from V and 6 bases from J, with 16 bases between. The data stem from a study of cytomegalovirus exposure and HLA in healthy donors. Here immunoSEQ multiplex PCR was the method, and the copy in TCRdb shows in-frame clones only, minus some. Of about 40,000 clones listed, over 85% are singletons. What was sequenced was PBMCs. The sequence was collected from a woman younger than 35 in good health and CMV-seronegative. This rearrangement joins TRBV5-6 to TRBJ1-1, with D unresolved. CDR3 coding DNA: TGTGCCAGCGTACGACCACCCGGGGCTGAAGCTTTCTTT. Amino acids: CASVRPPGAEAFF.